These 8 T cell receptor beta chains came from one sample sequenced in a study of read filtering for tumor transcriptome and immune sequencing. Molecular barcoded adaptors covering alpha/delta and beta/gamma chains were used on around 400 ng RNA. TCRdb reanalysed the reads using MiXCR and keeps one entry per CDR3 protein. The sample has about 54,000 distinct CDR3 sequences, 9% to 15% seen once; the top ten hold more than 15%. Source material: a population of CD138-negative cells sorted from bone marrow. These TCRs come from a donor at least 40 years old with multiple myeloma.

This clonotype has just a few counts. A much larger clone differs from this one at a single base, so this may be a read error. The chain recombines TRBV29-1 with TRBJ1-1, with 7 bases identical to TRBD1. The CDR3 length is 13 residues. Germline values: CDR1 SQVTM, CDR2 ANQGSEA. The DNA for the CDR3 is TGCGGCGTGACACGGGACAGAGTCACTGAAGCTTTCTTT. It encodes CGVTRDRVTEAFF.

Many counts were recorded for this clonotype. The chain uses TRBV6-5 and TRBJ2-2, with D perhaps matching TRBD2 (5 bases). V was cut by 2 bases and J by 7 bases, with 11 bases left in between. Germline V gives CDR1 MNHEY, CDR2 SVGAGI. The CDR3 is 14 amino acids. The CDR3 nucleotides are TGTGCCAGCAGTTACATGCGCGGGCTCGGGGAGCTGTTTTTT. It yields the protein CASSYMRGLGELFF.

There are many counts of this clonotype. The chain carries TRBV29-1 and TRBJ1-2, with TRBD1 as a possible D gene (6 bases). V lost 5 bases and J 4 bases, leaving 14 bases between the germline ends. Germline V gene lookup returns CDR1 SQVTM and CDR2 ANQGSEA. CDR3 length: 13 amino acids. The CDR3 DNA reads TGCAGCGTTATTCTTCAGGGGAGCTATGGCTACACCTTC. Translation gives CSVILQGSYGYTF.

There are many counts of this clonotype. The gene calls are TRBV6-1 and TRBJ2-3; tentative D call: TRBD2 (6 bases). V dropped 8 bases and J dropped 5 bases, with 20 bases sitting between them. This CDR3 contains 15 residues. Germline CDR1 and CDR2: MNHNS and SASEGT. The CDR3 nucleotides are TGTGCCAGCGAGTTCTCCGGGAGCCCCCGAGATACGCAGTATTTT. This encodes CASEFSGSPRDTQYF.

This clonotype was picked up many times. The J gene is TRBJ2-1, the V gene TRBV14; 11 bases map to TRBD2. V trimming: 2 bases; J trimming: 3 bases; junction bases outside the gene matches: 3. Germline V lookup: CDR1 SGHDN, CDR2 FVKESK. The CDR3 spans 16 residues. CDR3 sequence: CASSQLAGGNYNEQFF. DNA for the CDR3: TGTGCCAGCAGCCAACTAGCGGGGGGAAACTACAATGAGCAGTTCTTC.

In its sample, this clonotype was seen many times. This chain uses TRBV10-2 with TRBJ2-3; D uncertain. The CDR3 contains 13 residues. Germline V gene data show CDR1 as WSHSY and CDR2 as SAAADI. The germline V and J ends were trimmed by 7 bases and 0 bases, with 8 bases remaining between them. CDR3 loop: CASKTASTDTQYF. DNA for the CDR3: TGCGCCAGCAAGACGGCGAGCACAGATACGCAGTATTTT.

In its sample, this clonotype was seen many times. The CDR3, as DNA: TGTGCCAGCAGCTTAGGAGGGCGGGGCGCTTCCTACAATGAGCAGTTCTTC. It is translated as CASSLGGRGASYNEQFF. The rearrangement joins TRBV7-9 to TRBJ2-1, with a tentative D call TRBD2 (6 bases). The CDR3 has 17 amino acids. V was pared by 1 base and J by 1 base, with 14 bases between. CDR1 and CDR2 from the germline V gene are SEHNR and FQNEAQ (reference sequence). Variable domain in full (rest from reference TRBV7-9 and TRBJ2-1): DTGVSQNPRHKITKRGQNVTFRCDPISEHNRLYWYRQTLGQGPEFLTYFQNEAQLEKSRLLSDRFSAERPKGSFSTLEIQRTEQGDSAMYLCASSLGGRGASYNEQFFGPGTRLTVL.

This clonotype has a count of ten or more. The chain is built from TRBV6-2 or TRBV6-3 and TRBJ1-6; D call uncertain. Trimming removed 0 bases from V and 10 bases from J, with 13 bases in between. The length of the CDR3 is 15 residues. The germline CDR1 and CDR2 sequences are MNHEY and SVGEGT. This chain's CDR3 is CASSYSTYLGSPLHF. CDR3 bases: TGTGCCAGCAGTTACTCGACCTACCTAGGATCACCCCTCCACTTT.